Below, 21 T cell receptor beta chains from the same sample are listed, as sequenced in a study of sequential checkpoint blockade in melanoma. Some clones are missing from TCRdb's copy, which holds only in-frame ones; the method was immunoSEQ multiplex PCR. The table lists about 9,500 clones, roughly 72% of them singletons. As to treatment: randomized to nivolumab then ipilimumab (arm A) or the reverse (arm B). The sequences come from CD8+ T cells sorted from blood (inferred from file names), collected from a patient given nivolumab and ipilimumab in sequence. The receptors were sampled from a human donor with melanoma.

In this sample, this clone turned up a few times. This chain joins TRBV18 and TRBJ2-3, with 13 bases matching TRBD2. V gave up 6 bases and J gave up 4 bases; unmatched junction bases: 7. CDR3 length equals 16 residues. Germline V gives CDR1 KGHSH, CDR2 LQKENI. The chain's CDR3 is CASSLGLAGEADTQYF. The CDR3 nucleotides read TGTGCCAGCTCCCTCGGACTAGCGGGAGAGGCAGATACGCAGTATTTT. The full variable domain, in which reference TRBV18 and TRBJ2-3 provide the parts outside the CDR3, is NAGVMQNPRHLVRRRGQEARLRCSPMKGHSHVYWYRQLPEEGLKFMVYLQKENIIDESGMPKERFSAEFPKEGPSILRIQQVVRGDSAAYFCASSLGLAGEADTQYFGPGTRLTVL.

This chain links TRBV7-2 with TRBJ2-3, with TRBD2 as a possible D gene (5 bases). The germline V and J ends were trimmed by 5 bases and 4 bases, with 13 bases remaining between them. CDR3 length: 14 amino acids. Per germline, CDR1 SGHTA and CDR2 FQGNSA. CDR3 in amino acids: CASSPTMPPDTQYF. CDR3 nucleotides: TGTGCCAGCAGCCCGACTATGCCCCCAGATACGCAGTATTTT.

V is TRBV27 and J is TRBJ1-2; D gene unclear. The CDR3 runs to 14 residues. Germline assignment: CDR1 MNHEY and CDR2 SMNVEV (reference sequence). The V end lost 6 bases, the J end lost 5 bases, and 16 bases lay between the germline ends. As DNA, the CDR3 is TGTGCCAGCAGCCCCGAGGGTGGGGATTATGGCTACACCTTC. Translation gives CASSPEGGDYGYTF.

This clone was picked up a small number of times. The chain uses TRBV29-1 and TRBJ1-2; a weak D match, TRBD1 (5 bases). V lost 3 bases and J lost 6, with 14 bases in between. Germline lookup yields CDR1 SQVTM and CDR2 ANQGSEA. CDR3 length: 13 residues. CDR3 loop: CSVESGRSHGYTF. The CDR3 region has the DNA TGCAGCGTTGAGTCAGGGCGTAGTCATGGCTACACCTTC.

The gene calls are TRBV14 and TRBJ2-5, with D unresolved. Between the trimmed V and J ends, which lost 0 bases and 9 bases, there was a span of 11 bases. The CDR3 extends over 13 amino acids. From germline, CDR1 is SGHDN and CDR2 FVKESK. CDR3 sequence: CASSQEDNRAQYF. For the CDR3, the DNA is TGTGCCAGCAGCCAAGAGGATAATCGGGCCCAGTACTTC.

V gene TRBV19 combines with J gene TRBJ1-2, with D hard to call. This CDR3 spans 14 amino acids. The germline gives CDR1 LNHDA, CDR2 SQIVND (reference sequence). Trimming shortened V by 4 bases and J by 3 bases, and 12 bases separated the two germline ends. CDR3 bases: TGTGCCAGTAGTAAACCCCAGGTGGACTATGGCTACACCTTC. As protein: CASSKPQVDYGYTF. The complete variable domain, with remaining parts taken from reference TRBV19 and TRBJ1-2, reads DGGITQSPKYLFRKEGQNVTLSCEQNLNHDAMYWYRQDPGQGLRLIYYSQIVNDFQKGDIAEGYSVSREKKESFPLTVTSAQKNPTAFYLCASSKPQVDYGYTFGSGTRLTVV.

The chain uses TRBV10-3 and TRBJ1-5, with D unresolved. Trimming took 2 bases from V and 0 from J, leaving 11 bases between them. The CDR3 totals 16 residues. Germline loops: CDR1 ENHRY, CDR2 SYGVKD. CDR3 DNA sequence: TGTGCCATCAGTGAGCCGAACGGGAATAGCAATCAGCCCCAGCATTTT. Its translation: CAISEPNGNSNQPQHF.

The chain has TRBV7-9 and TRBJ2-3; 9 bases fit TRBD2. Germline V gene sequence: CDR1 SEHNR, CDR2 FQNEAQ (reference sequence). This CDR3 comprises 15 residues. Unmatched junction bases numbered 3, after V lost 5 bases and J lost 0 bases. The CDR3 DNA reads TGTGCCAGCAGCGGTAGCGGGAGTAGCACAGATACGCAGTATTTT. Translating gives CASSGSGSSTDTQYF.

The rearrangement uses TRBV6-1 and TRBJ1-1; no reliable D call. The CDR3 covers 13 residues. V shed 3 bases and J shed 4 bases, with 9 bases lying between them. Looked up from germline, CDR1 is MNHNS and CDR2 is SASEGT. CDR3 sequence: CASSDERLTEAFF. The CDR3 DNA reads as TGTGCCAGCAGTGACGAGAGGCTCACTGAAGCTTTCTTT.

The chain joins TRBV6-5 to TRBJ1-1; D gene unclear. Germline V gene data show CDR1 as MNHEY and CDR2 as SVGAGI. The CDR3 runs to 14 residues. V was clipped by 0 bases and J by 3 bases, with 8 bases between them. The DNA for the CDR3 is TGTGCCAGCAGTTACTCGAGCAAGTACACTGAAGCTTTCTTT. Its translation: CASSYSSKYTEAFF.

The V gene is TRBV4-1, the J gene TRBJ1-5; 7 bases align to TRBD1. CDR1 and CDR2 (germline): MGHRA, YSYEKL. The CDR3 sequence is 14 residues long. The J segment lost 7 bases and the V segment lost 2 bases, leaving 5 bases of the junction unmatched. CDR3 nucleotide sequence: TGCGCCAGCAGCCAAAACACACAGGGGCAGCCCCAGCATTTT. Its protein is CASSQNTQGQPQHF.

Only a few counts were recorded for this clone. The chain has TRBV7-6 and TRBJ2-7; 11 bases are a match to TRBD1. The CDR3 is 15 amino acids. Germline loops: CDR1 SGHVS, CDR2 FNYEAQ. V lost 5 bases, J lost 9 bases, and 12 bases stayed unmatched. In DNA, the CDR3 is TGTGCCAGCAGCACCTCCTGTGGGACAGGGGGGAGGCAGTACTTC. Amino acids: CASSTSCGTGGRQYF.

The chain uses TRBV2 and TRBJ2-7; D gene ambiguous. There are 12 residues in the CDR3. CDR1 SNHLY and CDR2 FYNNEI come from the germline V gene. The V end lost 9 bases, the J end lost 5 bases, and 14 bases lay between the germline ends. CDR3 residues: CASLPESDEQYF. The CDR3 DNA sequence: TGTGCCAGTCTCCCCGAGAGTGACGAGCAGTACTTC.

The J gene is TRBJ1-3, the V gene TRBV6-1; TRBD1 agrees at 8 bases. The V segment lost 4 bases and the J segment 0 bases; nucleotides outside the gene matches: 11. This CDR3 comprises 18 residues. Germline V lookup: CDR1 MNHNS, CDR2 SASEGT. CDR3: CASSVQPGQASSGNTIYF. The CDR3 nucleotides are TGTGCCAGCAGTGTCCAACCGGGACAGGCGAGCTCTGGAAACACCATATATTTT.

This clone was seen a single time. The chain has TRBV12-1 and TRBJ1-5. TRBV12-1 is a listed pseudogene. The CDR3 length is 16 residues. The CDR3 region is CASGLGRSGLNQPQHF. DNA for the CDR3: TGTGCCAGCGGCTTAGGCCGGTCGGGTCTTAATCAGCCCCAGCATTTT.

This chain uses TRBV14 with TRBJ2-7; 12 nucleotides agree with TRBD2. CDR3 length equals 16 residues. V lost 4 bases and J lost 0; bases outside the gene matches: 4. In germline, CDR1 is SGHDN, CDR2 FVKESK. CDR3: CASSLRLAGASYEQYF. The DNA of the CDR3 is TGTGCCAGCAGCCTCCGACTAGCGGGGGCCTCCTACGAGCAGTACTTC. The full variable domain, rest sourced from reference TRBV14 and TRBJ2-7, is EAGVTQFPSHSVIEKGQTVTLRCDPISGHDNLYWYRRVMGKEIKFLLHFVKESKQDESGMPNNRFLAERTGGTYSTLKVQPAELEDSGVYFCASSLRLAGASYEQYFGPGTRLTVT.

The gene calls are TRBV19 and TRBJ1-4; TRBD1 might be the D (5 bases). CDR3 size: 17 residues. Germline V lookup: CDR1 LNHDA, CDR2 SQIVND (reference sequence). Trimming stripped 1 base from V and 8 bases from J, with 20 bases between. CDR3 DNA: TGTGCCAGTAGTATAGTCCGGGGCCCCCCTCGGGAGGAAAAACTGTTTTTT. Amino acid sequence: CASSIVRGPPREEKLFF. Using reference TRBV19 and TRBJ1-4 for the parts outside the CDR3, the full variable domain is DGGITQSPKYLFRKEGQNVTLSCEQNLNHDAMYWYRQDPGQGLRLIYYSQIVNDFQKGDIAEGYSVSREKKESFPLTVTSAQKNPTAFYLCASSIVRGPPREEKLFFGSGTQLSVL.

This clone came up once. The V call is TRBV4-1, the J call TRBJ2-7, with no clear D. Per the germline V gene, CDR1 is MGHRA and CDR2 is YSYEKL. Trimming shortened V by 1 base and J by 0 bases, and 10 bases separated the two germline ends. The CDR3 is made up of 15 amino acids. CDR3 region: CASSQASGLSYEQYF. The CDR3 DNA is TGCGCCAGCAGCCAAGCGTCAGGCCTCTCCTACGAGCAGTACTTC.

This chain uses TRBV13 with TRBJ1-5, with TRBD1 matching over 8 bases. Germline loops: CDR1 PRHDT, CDR2 FYEKMQ (reference sequence). J was trimmed by 6 bases and V by 0 bases; bases with no gene match: 1. This CDR3 comprises 14 residues. The CDR3 loop is CASSLGTGAQPQHF. CDR3 nucleotide sequence: TGTGCCAGCAGCTTAGGGACAGGGGCTCAGCCCCAGCATTTT.

The chain recombines TRBV27 with TRBJ2-1; no definite D call. CDR3 length: 14 amino acids. V was pared by 2 bases and J by 5 bases, with 10 bases between. Germline-derived CDR1 and CDR2 are MNHEY and SMNVEV (reference sequence). DNA of the CDR3: TGTGCCAGCAGTTTAGGGCCCACGGACAATGAGCAGTTCTTC. This translates into CASSLGPTDNEQFF.

The rearrangement uses TRBV4-2 and TRBJ2-3; 8 bases fit TRBD1. With 0 bases clipped from V and 4 bases from J, the junction kept 6 bases outside the gene matches. Germline CDR1 LGHNA, CDR2 YNFKEQ. This CDR3 region has 16 residues. Written as DNA, the CDR3 is TGTGCCAGCAGCCAAGATTTAGGACAGGGAGCAGATACGCAGTATTTT. It specifies CASSQDLGQGADTQYF.